Below, 3 T cell receptor beta chains from the same sample are listed, as sequenced in a study of Ad26.COV2.S vaccination and SARS-CoV-2 variants (dated by TCRdb to about 2021). Library method: the immunoSEQ multiplex PCR assay. The immuneACCESS repertoire file appears here via TCRdb, limited to in-frame rearrangements. These files lack a portion of the clones; in checked studies, under half of the deficit traces to unresolved V genes, and the cause of the others is not known. The sample data list some 370,000 clones, and around four fifths of these were observed just once. About 8% of the sample goes to the ten largest clones. What this sample's treatment or condition label stands for: around 19 received Ad26.COV2.S at low or high dose, single or two shots; 5 received placebo; per-sample allocation not given. For vaccine and placebo recipients, the sequenced repertoires came from samples collected on day 63 after the first injection.

The source was peripheral blood, collected in a trial of Ad26.COV2.S vaccine versus placebo. These receptors originate from a person aged 18-65 years who received the Ad26.COV2.S COVID-19 vaccine or a placebo.

As concerns this clone: An end of the junction differs from the germline gene, which may be a read error. The chain links TRBV7-9 to TRBJ2-7, with D tentatively TRBD1 (6 bases). This CDR3 is 13 amino acids long. The germline CDR1 and CDR2 sequences are SEHNR and FQNEAQ (reference sequence). The CDR3 here is CASNLGGDYEQYF. The CDR3 DNA sequence: TGTGCCAGCAACTTAGGGGGAGACTACGAGCAGTACTTC.

V is TRBV5-1 and J is TRBJ2-7; D gene ambiguous. CDR1 is SGHRS, CDR2 YFSETQ, per germline. The germline V and J ends were trimmed by 0 bases and 3 bases, with 25 bases remaining between them. The length of the CDR3 is 19 residues. The CDR3 DNA reads TGCGCCAGCAGCTTGGCATCCCTCCCGGCCTTACCTCAAAACTACGAGCAGTACTTC. Protein product: CASSLASLPALPQNYEQYF.

The chain carries TRBV2 and TRBJ1-1; D is possibly TRBD1 (6 bases). The germline V gene has CDR1 SNHLY and CDR2 FYNNEI. V was pared by 2 bases and J by 11 bases, with 12 bases between. The CDR3 is 12 residues long. The DNA for the CDR3 is TGTGCCAGCAGTGAAAGTTTGGGGGCGGCTTTCTTT. Translated, it gives CASSESLGAAFF.